A selection of T cell receptor beta chains follows, all from one sample in a study of control samples from healthy donors and cancer patients. Assay used: immunoSEQ multiplex PCR; TCRdb lists only in-frame clones, some missing. Found here are about 95,000 clones, approximately 86% of them singletons; the top ten hold approximately 20%. Sequencing was carried out using blood. The receptors derive from a man aged 30 to 39 in good health. The CDR3 runs from the conserved cysteine through the conserved F or W. The D gene is left open where the match is weak. Part of the rows lack a size; the others show once, few, many or a class for expanded clones.

V,D,J,size,DNA,CDR3
TRBV6-5,NA,TRBJ1-1,NA,TGTGCCAGCAGGTATCAACAGTTAAACACTGAAGCTTTCTTT,CASRYQQLNTEAFF
TRBV28,TRBD1,TRBJ1-1,NA,TGTGCCAGCAGCTCACCCGGACAGGGGAACACTGAAGCTTTCTTT,CASSSPGQGNTEAFF
TRBV30,TRBD1,TRBJ1-2,NA,TGTGCCTGGAGTCTCAGGGGGCGCTGGGAGGGCTACACCTTC,CAWSLRGRWEGYTF
TRBV3-1/TRBV3-2,NA,TRBJ2-7,few,TGTGCCAGCAGCCGAGATACCCTAGGCGAGCAGTACTTC,CASSRDTLGEQYF
TRBV5-1,NA,TRBJ2-3,NA,TGCGCCAGCAGCTTAGGTAGCGGCAACACAGATACGCAGTATTTT,CASSLGSGNTDTQYF
TRBV7-8,NA,TRBJ2-1,NA,TGTGCCAGCAGCTCATTCCGGGGCCCCAAGTTCTTC,CASSSFRGPKFF
TRBV7-9,NA,TRBJ1-6,few,TGTGCCAGCAGCTTAGGATTAGACAGGTCGTCACCCCTCCACTTT,CASSLGLDRSSPLHF
TRBV10-3,TRBD2,TRBJ2-1,once,TGTGCCATCAGTGAGGGACTAGGGGTAACTTATGAGCAGTTCTTC,CAISEGLGVTYEQFF
TRBV5-4,NA,TRBJ1-2,few,TGTGCCAGCAATAAGGGGGGCCAGAGCTATGACTATGGCTACACCTTC,CASNKGGQSYDYGYTF
TRBV28,NA,TRBJ1-5,NA,TGTGCCAGCAGTCCCGGGACACTTCCTTTAAATCAGCCCCAGCATTTT,CASSPGTLPLNQPQHF
TRBV9,TRBD1,TRBJ1-1,NA,TGTGCCAGCAGCGCGGGGACAGACGAAGCTTTCTTT,CASSAGTDEAFF
TRBV30,NA,TRBJ2-7,NA,TGTGCCTGGAGAGGTGGGAGCTCCTACGAGCAGTACTTC,CAWRGGSSYEQYF
TRBV18,NA,TRBJ1-1,NA,TGTGCCAGCTCACCCGTACAGGGATTTTCCACTGAAGCTTTCTTT,CASSPVQGFSTEAFF
TRBV5-1,TRBD2,TRBJ2-3,NA,TGCGCCAGCAGCTTGGGTCCAGCGGGGGGGCCTGATACGCAGTATTTT,CASSLGPAGGPDTQYF
TRBV10-1,NA,TRBJ1-2,NA,TGCGCCACCTCTCCGGGAGGCCTAGGGGGCTACACCTTC,CATSPGGLGGYTF
TRBV30,NA,TRBJ2-7,NA,TGTGCCTGGAGTGTACTTGCTTTGGCGGGCCCCTACGAGCAGTACTTC,CAWSVLALAGPYEQYF
TRBV27,NA,TRBJ2-2,NA,TGTGCCAGCAGTTTAGGGGGCTTATACACCGGGGAGCTGTTTTTT,CASSLGGLYTGELFF
TRBV10-3,TRBD1,TRBJ1-1,NA,TGTGCCATCAGTGGCACAGGGGTAGGCACTGAAGCTTTCTTT,CAISGTGVGTEAFF
TRBV7-9,NA,TRBJ1-1,NA,TGTGCCAGCACCTGGGAGGGCGGCACTGAAGCTTTCTTT,CASTWEGGTEAFF
TRBV7-9,NA,TRBJ2-6,NA,TGTGCCAGCGGGACACCTCCGAATTACTCTGGGGCCAACGTCCTGACTTTC,CASGTPPNYSGANVLTF
TRBV20-1,TRBD1,TRBJ1-6,NA,TGCAGTGCTAGTCGGGACAGGGATTCACCCCTCCACTTT,CSASRDRDSPLHF
TRBV3-1/TRBV3-2,NA,TRBJ1-1,NA,TGTGCCAGCAGCCATCCCTATGGGGCTGAAGCTTTCTTT,CASSHPYGAEAFF
TRBV7-2,NA,TRBJ2-2,NA,TGTGCCAGCAGCTTAGGGGGGCCGAACACCGGGGAGCTGTTTTTT,CASSLGGPNTGELFF
TRBV5-1,TRBD2,TRBJ2-5,NA,TGCGCCAGCAAAATGGAAGCGGGGGGCGCGACCCAGTACTTC,CASKMEAGGATQYF
TRBV20-1,NA,TRBJ1-5,NA,TGCAGTGCTAGTAAAAAGAATCAGCCCCAGCATTTT,CSASKKNQPQHF
TRBV27,TRBD1,TRBJ1-4,NA,TGTGCCAGCACCCGGACAGGGAATGAAAAACTGTTTTTT,CASTRTGNEKLFF
TRBV27,TRBD1,TRBJ2-5,NA,TGTGCCAGCTCGAGACAGGGGACGGGAGAAGCCCAGTACTTC,CASSRQGTGEAQYF